This TCR beta chain was obtained from a study of molecular identifiers for immune sequencing clone quantification. The study, taken as a whole, reports: Spiked Jurkat TCR RNA equivalent to one cell was reportedly detectable in about a million naive cells.

This clonotype was found many times. Its specificity is not known. TCRdb re-derived calls from the PCR reads in MiXCR, one entry per CDR3 protein. In the table there are about 70,000 distinct CDR3 sequences, 15% to 20% of which are singletons. Trimming removed 3 bases from V and 3 bases from J; junction bases left unmatched: 9. The CDR3 has 17 residues. The TCR sequence derives from a human donor in good health. Some libraries in this study had Jurkat cell RNA spiked in. V gene TRBV12-3 or TRBV12-4 combines with J gene TRBJ2-3; 10 bases are a match to TRBD2. Sample: naive CD8+ T cells from blood, with Jurkat cell RNA spiked in. As for subset: FACS-sorted CD8+CD4-CCR7+CD45RA+ naive T cells. CDR3 bases: TGTGCCAGCAGTTTTGTCGGCGCTAGCGGGAGAACAGATACGCAGTATTTT. Translated, it gives CASSFVGASGRTDTQYF.